This TCR beta chain was found in a study of CD8 T cells in ankylosing spondylitis. Regarding the study as a whole: Clones that were linked to disease were CD8+ and were relatively rare in peripheral blood. Reportedly, significant enrichment of disease-linked clones occurred in matched ankylosing spondylitis synovial fluid. A motif in TCR beta, a set of several highly homologous variants, appeared characteristic of ankylosing spondylitis blood.

Germline CDR1 and CDR2: SGDLS and YYNGEE. V was clipped by 0 bases and J by 5 bases; unmatched bases: 4. This CDR3 region has 14 residues. The sample holds many counts of this clonotype. Its cognate antigen is unknown. By quantitative 5'-RACE with molecular barcodes, the TCR beta libraries were made. TCRdb used MiXCR to reprocess the 5' RACE reads, holding one entry per CDR3 protein. The sample includes approximately 45,000 distinct CDR3 sequences, 4% of them seen just once. This chain connects TRBV9 to TRBJ1-1, with 7 bases lining up with TRBD1. The specimen sequenced was blood, either unsorted or a sorted T cell fraction (not recorded which). This receptor was taken from a female donor with ankylosing spondylitis or in good health (not recorded which). Written as DNA, the CDR3 is TGTGCCAGCAGCGTAGCTCAGGGGGGGACTGAAGCTTTCTTT. It encodes CASSVAQGGTEAFF.